Below, 7 T cell receptor beta chains from the same sample are listed, as sequenced in a study of CD8 T cells in ankylosing spondylitis. TCRdb passed the 5' RACE reads through MiXCR, listing each CDR3 protein once. Among around 300,000 distinct CDR3 sequences listed, less than 25% were seen once. Material: blood, either unsorted or a sorted T cell fraction (not recorded which). Receptor source: a female donor with ankylosing spondylitis or in good health (not recorded which).

The chain employs TRBV28 and TRBJ1-2, with 8 bases matching TRBD1. In germline, CDR1 is MDHEN, CDR2 SYDVKM. This CDR3 has 13 residues. Germline trimming cut 5 bases from V and 4 bases from J; bases unmatched to any gene: 3. CDR3 nucleotide sequence: TGTGCCAGCAGTAAGGACAGGGTCTATGGCTACACCTTC. This encodes CASSKDRVYGYTF.

Only a few counts were recorded for this clonotype. The chain carries TRBV7-3 and TRBJ2-1; D ambiguous. The germline V gene has CDR1 SGHTA and CDR2 FQGTGA. This CDR3 is built from 15 residues. Trimming took 1 base from V and 10 from J, leaving 17 bases between them. The CDR3 DNA reads as TGTGCCAGCAGCTTAAATGGTCAGGTGGCCGGGGAGCAGTTCTTC. This translates into CASSLNGQVAGEQFF. The full variable domain, rest sourced from reference TRBV7-3 and TRBJ2-1, is GAGVSQTPSNKVTEKGKYVELRCDPISGHTALYWYRQSLGQGPEFLIYFQGTGAADDSGLPNDRFFAVRPEGSVSTLKIQRTERGDSAVYLCASSLNGQVAGEQFFGPGTRLTVL.

V and J are TRBV29-1 and TRBJ2-7; no clear D. Germline V CDR1 and CDR2: SQVTM, ANQGSEA. This CDR3 region has 13 residues. Trimming removed 5 bases at V and 1 base at J, with 12 bases between. Here the CDR3 reads CSVRVTDSYEQYF. In DNA, the CDR3 is TGCAGCGTTCGGGTGACGGATTCCTACGAGCAGTACTTC.

The genes are TRBV6-5 and TRBJ2-7; D ambiguous. The CDR3 totals 12 residues. From germline, CDR1 is MNHEY and CDR2 SVGAGI. The ends were cut back, 4 bases at V and 5 bases at J, with 9 bases in the middle. CDR3 sequence: CASSSRQDEQYF. The CDR3 region has the DNA TGTGCCAGCAGTTCACGCCAAGACGAGCAGTACTTC.

The chain uses TRBV5-6 and TRBJ1-1; a weak D match, TRBD1 (6 bases). Trimming shortened V by 3 bases and J by 2 bases, and 11 bases separated the two germline ends. The CDR3 is 14 residues long. Germline values: CDR1 SGHDT, CDR2 YYEEEE. CDR3 bases: TGTGCCAGCAGCTCCGCAGGGGCAAACACTGAAGCTTTCTTT. It is translated as CASSSAGANTEAFF.

The chain couples TRBV6-2 or TRBV6-3 to TRBJ2-6; 7 bases line up with TRBD2. The CDR3 runs to 17 residues. With V trimmed by 4 bases and J by 2 bases, 8 bases remained unmatched. The germline CDR1 and CDR2 sequences are MNHEY and SVGEGT. The CDR3 loop is CASSSGRGSAGANVLTF. DNA for the CDR3: TGTGCCAGCAGTTCGGGTCGCGGGAGTGCTGGGGCCAACGTCCTGACTTTC.

The chain couples TRBV27 to TRBJ1-2; D uncertain. V gave up 10 bases and J gave up 6 bases, with 12 bases separating them. Germline-derived CDR1 and CDR2 are MNHEY and SMNVEV (reference sequence). The CDR3 has 11 residues. CDR3 protein: CAIAKSNGYTF. The CDR3 DNA reads as TGTGCCATCGCTAAATCAAATGGCTACACCTTC.